The following is a T cell receptor beta chain sequence with its context. Its target antigen remains unknown. The record has no base qualities; no much larger clone is one base away. The goal of deep resolution MiSeq sequencing was a depth between 1 in 1 million and 1 in 200,000 T cells, and coverage averaged 10x per clonotype. TCR beta libraries were generated with the immunoSEQ hsTCRB Kit. The published analysis was carried out like this. The data were analyzed with ImmunoSEQ Analyzer and ImmunoSEQ Data Assistant, and V, D and J gene assignments followed IMGT definitions. Clonality was computed as one minus normalized Shannon entropy of productive rearrangement frequencies, ranging from 0 to 1. Only overrepresented clonotypes making up at least 0.05% of the repertoire of each patient were included in the public clonotype analysis. Roughly 13 age-matched healthy donor repertoires from immuneACCESS were used as controls for clonality. TCRdb carries this immuneACCESS record with in-frame sequences only. Its versions omit some clonotypes, under half of them owing to an unresolved V gene in the studies checked, with the rest unexplained. V, J and clone size derive from that table, while D and trimming were established from the DNA sequence. Counted in this sample were around 70,000 clones; around 84% of them appeared once. The biggest ten clones account for around 7.7% of the sample.

V and J lose 5 bases and 1 base, and a span of 5 bases separates them. Taken from the germline V gene, the CDR1 and CDR2 loops are MDHEN and SYDVKM. From cysteine to phenylalanine, the CDR3 is 12 amino acids long. Kept here is only the CDR3 DNA, which spans 36 bases and is read in frame from base 1. This entry belongs to a study of cytotoxic CD8 clonotypes in ibrutinib-treated CLL (dated by TCRdb to about 2021). Study-wide context: The cohort included some 14 treatment-naive and some 10 relapsed/refractory patients; 17 were IGHV unmutated. Cryopreserved peripheral blood mononuclear cells were collected before treatment, at response, and at either disease progression or sustained remission. Responses were partial in approximately 24 patients and complete in 2; after median around 66 months follow-up, roughly 15 stayed in remission and around 12 progressed. Longitudinal samples were available for about 30% of the 86 trial participants. The response samples were drawn at a median of roughly twelve months into treatment, with a range of roughly 6 to 36 months. On average, each sample yielded around 250,000 productive templates and around 98,000 productive rearrangements. Every remission and progressive disease sample was obtained while ibrutinib was still being received by the patients.

Study-wide findings and limitations: Sampling times were not matched between patients in sustained remission and patients whose disease was progressing, and lymph node repertoires were not examined. Public clonotypes were found to be uncommon and were observed to contract or remain stable during treatment; the increase in clonality was shown to reflect expansion of private clonotypes at ibrutinib response. Baseline clonality exceeded that of age-matched healthy donors and correlated strongly with circulating CD8+ T-cell counts. Clonality increased at ibrutinib response, stayed stable in sustained remission, and fell back toward baseline at progression.

Reading the label with the study, this specimen's time point is: progressive disease on ibrutinib. For TCR beta library preparation, about 1.8 micrograms of genomic DNA were isolated from cryopreserved PBMCs. High-throughput TCR beta sequencing was performed on longitudinal blood samples from CLL patients receiving ibrutinib monotherapy. The patients were enrolled in a single-center, open-label phase 2 trial of ibrutinib monotherapy. The sample in question was PBMCs, obtained at disease progression, from a patient treated with ibrutinib. The rearranged segments are TRBV28 and TRBJ1-1; no D segment can be confidently identified. This receptor was taken from a human donor with chronic lymphocytic leukemia. The CDR3 is CASSTQNTEAFF. The nucleotide sequence is TGTGCCAGCAGTACCCAGAACACTGAAGCTTTCTTT.